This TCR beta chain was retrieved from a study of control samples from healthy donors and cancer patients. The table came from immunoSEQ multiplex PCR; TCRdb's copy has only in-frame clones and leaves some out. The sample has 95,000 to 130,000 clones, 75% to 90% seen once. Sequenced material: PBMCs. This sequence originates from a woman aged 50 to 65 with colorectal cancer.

For the CDR3, the DNA is TGTGCCAGCAGCCCAGGGGGAGGAGGGACATATGGCTACACCTTC. Protein: CASSPGGGGTYGYTF. The rearrangement links TRBV7-8 to TRBJ1-2, with 7 bases fitting TRBD1. V trimming: 5 bases; J trimming: 5 bases; junction bases outside the gene matches: 11. CDR1 SGHVS and CDR2 FQNEAQ come from the germline V gene. This CDR3 is built from 15 residues.